The text below deals with one TCR beta chain. Antigen: not known. V was clipped by 0 bases and J by 6 bases, with 8 bases between them. The CDR3 contains 13 residues. Germline assignment: CDR1 LGHDT and CDR2 YNNKEL (reference sequence). This sample stems from a study of T cell responses to AZD1222 COVID-19 vaccine. Looking at the study overall: Second doses were pooled across both intervals (about 4 or about 12 weeks).

Whole-study findings and limits: Spike-specific TCRs gained breadth and depth after people received two AZD1222 doses. The sample set comprised mostly white British donors with more females, and clonal diversity was possibly underestimated.

Produced via immunoSEQ multiplex PCR; TCRdb's table is partial and in-frame only. The table records some 130,000 clones, 80% to 90% of them present only once. This specimen consisted of peripheral blood, obtained on day 0 of AZD1222 vaccination. V usage is TRBV3-1 (or the pseudogene TRBV3-2) and J usage is TRBJ1-2; D uncertain. The TCR sequence derives from an adult in good health. CDR3 sequence: CASSQEGLNGYTF. CDR3 in DNA: TGTGCCAGCAGCCAAGAGGGATTGAATGGCTACACCTTC.